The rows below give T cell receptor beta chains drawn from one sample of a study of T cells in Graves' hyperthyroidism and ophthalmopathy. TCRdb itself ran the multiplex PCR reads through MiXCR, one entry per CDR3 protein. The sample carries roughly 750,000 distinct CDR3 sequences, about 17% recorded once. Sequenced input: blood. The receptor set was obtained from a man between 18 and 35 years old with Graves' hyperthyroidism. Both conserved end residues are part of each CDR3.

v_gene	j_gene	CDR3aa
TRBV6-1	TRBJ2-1	CASSLTERSSYNEQFF
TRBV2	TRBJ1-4	CASKGTTTNEKLFF
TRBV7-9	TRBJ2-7	CASSSLDSMAYEQYF
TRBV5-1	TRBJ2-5	CASSFAGQGETQYF
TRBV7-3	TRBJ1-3	CASIGSGNTIYF
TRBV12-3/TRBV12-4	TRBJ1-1	CASNFGGVTEAFF
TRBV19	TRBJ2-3	CASSIGGTDTQYF
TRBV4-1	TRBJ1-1	CASSLYRDRVGTEAFF
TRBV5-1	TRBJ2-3	CASSFTTSRGDTQYF
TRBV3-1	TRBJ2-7	CASSPVRNYEQYF
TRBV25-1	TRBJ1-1	CASRRGDMNTEAFF
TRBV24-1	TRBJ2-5	CATGQGKKETQYF
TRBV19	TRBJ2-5	CASSPRDSLQETQYF
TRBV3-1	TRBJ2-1	CASSQGLATYNEQFF
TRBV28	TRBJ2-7	CAVYSTGIHEQYF
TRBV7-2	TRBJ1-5	CASRDTGNQPQHF
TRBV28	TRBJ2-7	CASSLGFFGSYEQYF
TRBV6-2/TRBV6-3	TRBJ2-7	CASRLTGDFSEQYF
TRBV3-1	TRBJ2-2	CASSLSGSGGELFF
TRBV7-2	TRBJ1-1	CASSTWTGQSEAFF
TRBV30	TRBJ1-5	CAWSINGDQPQHF
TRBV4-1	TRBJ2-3	CASSQGGYSAQYF
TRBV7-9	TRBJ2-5	CASSLVRLDLPQETQYF
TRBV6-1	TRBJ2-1	CASRPNPGLAGVDEQFF
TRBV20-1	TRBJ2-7	CSARGVETPYEQYF
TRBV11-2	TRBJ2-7	CASSLGGTANYEQYF
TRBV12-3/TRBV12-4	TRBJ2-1	CASKGDKNEQFF
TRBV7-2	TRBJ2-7	CASSGQQGNDEQYF
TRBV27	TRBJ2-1	CASSLRLLAMYEQFF
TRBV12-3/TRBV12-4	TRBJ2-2	CASRGKTLAGGHDTGELFF
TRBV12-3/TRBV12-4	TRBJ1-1	CASTRTVRNTEAFF
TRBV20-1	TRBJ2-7	CSATDSPRSYEQYF
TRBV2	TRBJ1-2	CASSRGIGYTF
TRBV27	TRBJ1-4	CASGPWGGSETTNEKLFF
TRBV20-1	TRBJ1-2	CSASGGNYGYTF
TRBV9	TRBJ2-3	CASSGQQGASTDTQYF
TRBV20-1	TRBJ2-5	CSASIQETQYF
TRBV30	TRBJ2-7	CAWSPGQVYEQYF
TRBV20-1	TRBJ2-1	CSAGRGQAYNEQFF
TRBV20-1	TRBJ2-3	CSARDLSDYPTDTQYF
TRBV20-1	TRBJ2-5	CSALELGSQETQYF
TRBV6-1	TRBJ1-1	CASSQDRDDGEAFF
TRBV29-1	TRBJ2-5	CSVTPDRDRVTQYF
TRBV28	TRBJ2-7	CASSLSPSYEQYF
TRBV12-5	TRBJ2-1	CASGLVIRGLNEQFF
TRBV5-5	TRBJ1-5	CASSGPGSNQPQHF
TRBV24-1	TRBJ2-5	CATSDLYTPGGETQYF
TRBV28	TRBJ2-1	CASSFISGSRDEQFF
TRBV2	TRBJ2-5	CASSERTGEETQYF
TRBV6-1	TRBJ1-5	CASSKGTGEWEPQHF
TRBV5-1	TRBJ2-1	CASSSGTSGRLNEQFF
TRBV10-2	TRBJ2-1	CASLRWGLTDNEQFF
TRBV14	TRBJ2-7	CASSQGPSGLSYEQYF
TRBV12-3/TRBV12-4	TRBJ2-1	CASLKGLVVHEQFF
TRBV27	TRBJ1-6	CASSFQGTVLNSPLHF